This TCR beta chain was recovered during a study of cytomegalovirus exposure and HLA in healthy donors. Using immunoSEQ multiplex PCR, the repertoire was profiled, and TCRdb retains in-frame clones only, with some absent. Among tens of thousands of clones listed, approximately 88% were seen once. The donors were members of the validation cohort comprising some 130 subjects, separate from the roughly 700-subject first cohort. Trimming shortened V by 3 bases and J by 2 bases, and 2 bases separated the two germline ends. Germline V gives CDR1 SNHLY, CDR2 FYNNEI. CDR3 length: 11 residues. J is TRBJ2-7 and V is TRBV2; D not resolved. The receptor comes from a young woman in good health and CMV-seropositive. The sequenced sample was PBMCs. In DNA, the CDR3 is TGTGCCAGCAGTGACACCTACGAGCAGTACTTC. Its protein is CASSDTYEQYF. Using reference TRBV2 and TRBJ2-7 for the parts outside the CDR3, the full variable domain is EPEVTQTPSHQVTQMGQEVILRCVPISNHLYFYWYRQILGQKVEFLVSFYNNEISEKSEIFDDQFSVERPDGSNFTLKIRSTKLEDSAMYFCASSDTYEQYFGPGTRLTVT.